A single sample is the source of the 10 T cell receptor beta chains below, sequenced in a study of response to subunit inactivated influenza vaccine. Each CDR3 protein is one row after TCRdb ran MiXCR on the RT-PCR reads. The repertoire includes 500,000 to 550,000 distinct CDR3 sequences, about 7.2% of them detected once, and 10% to 15% sits in the top ten. The sequenced sample was PBMCs from blood, obtained around 25 months after vaccination. Every receptor here comes from a man between 50 and 75 years old who received an inactivated influenza vaccine.

This chain links TRBV6-2 or TRBV6-3 with TRBJ2-1, with D hard to call. Germline loops: CDR1 MNHEY, CDR2 SVGEGT. Trimming took off 8 bases at V and 4 bases at J, with 12 bases between the two ends. The CDR3 sequence is 13 residues long. The CDR3 coding sequence is TGTGCCAGCTTCGAGGCGCTATACAATGAGCAGTTCTTC. It encodes CASFEALYNEQFF.

The sample holds a few counts of this clonotype. This sequence joins TRBV7-2 and TRBJ2-7; 9 bases line up with TRBD1. The J segment lost 6 bases and the V segment lost 6 bases, leaving 12 bases of the junction unmatched. The CDR3 runs 15 residues. CDR1 is SGHTA, CDR2 FQGNSA, per germline. CDR3 residues: CASRKGGVTGGEQYF. DNA of the CDR3: TGTGCCAGCAGGAAAGGCGGGGTGACAGGGGGCGAGCAGTACTTC.

This clonotype showed up just a few times. The chain is built from TRBV25-1 and TRBJ2-7; TRBD2 is a possible D gene (5 bases). Germline-derived CDR1 and CDR2 are MGHDK and SYGVNS. This CDR3 is built from 14 residues. The V end was cut by 3 bases, the J end by 2 bases, with 11 bases between. The CDR3 reads CASSDAGIPYEQYF. The CDR3 DNA reads TGTGCCAGCAGTGACGCCGGGATACCCTACGAGCAGTACTTC.

The chain couples TRBV4-2 to TRBJ2-4, with 10 bases lining up with TRBD1. Germline V lookup: CDR1 LGHNA, CDR2 YNFKEQ. This CDR3 comprises 20 residues. The ends lost 3 bases at V and 0 bases at J; junction bases unmatched: 14. CDR3 DNA sequence: TGTGCCAGCAGCCAGGAAGGACCCCGGGGGACAGGGGAAGCCAAAAACATTCAGTACTTC. Translating gives CASSQEGPRGTGEAKNIQYF.

In this sample, this clonotype turned up many times. The chain links TRBV20-1 to TRBJ2-3, with TRBD1 matching over 9 bases. Looked up from germline, CDR1 is DFQATT and CDR2 is SNEGSKA (reference sequence). CDR3 size: 14 residues. The junction had 3 bases not matched to a gene; V was cut back by 0 bases and J by 5 bases. CDR3: CSARDWTGVDTQYF. CDR3 nucleotide sequence: TGCAGTGCTAGAGATTGGACAGGGGTAGATACGCAGTATTTT.

The rearrangement joins TRBV28 to TRBJ1-6; D is unclear. CDR3 length equals 14 residues. In germline, CDR1 is MDHEN, CDR2 SYDVKM. The V end lost 8 bases, the J end lost 1 base, and 9 bases lay between the germline ends. The CDR3 DNA follows: TGTGCCAGCTTAAGTCCGTCCTATAATTCACCCCTCCACTTT. It encodes CASLSPSYNSPLHF.

V and J are TRBV6-1 and TRBJ1-2; 7 bases map to TRBD1. This CDR3 spans 14 amino acids. Germline values: CDR1 MNHNS, CDR2 SASEGT. The V gene end was trimmed by 2 bases and the J gene end by 2 bases; junction bases not matched to a gene: 2. CDR3 nucleotides: TGTGCCAGCAGTGAAAGGGGACAGAACTATGGCTACACCTTC. Translation gives CASSERGQNYGYTF.

The CDR3 loop is CAISPTPPEAFF. The CDR3 coding sequence is TGTGCCATCAGCCCGACTCCCCCTGAAGCTTTCTTT. The chain combines TRBV10-3 with TRBJ1-1; D is unresolved. Germline CDR1 reads ENHRY; CDR2 reads SYGVKD. This CDR3 comprises 12 residues. Trimming shortened V by 6 bases and J by 6 bases, and 11 bases separated the two germline ends.

This clonotype has a count of ten or more. CDR3 sequence (DNA): TGCGCCAGCAGCTTACCGGGACTAGCAAACACCGGGGAGCTGTTTTTT. Translated, it gives CASSLPGLANTGELFF. The rearrangement joins TRBV5-1 to TRBJ2-2, with 9 bases aligning to TRBD2. This CDR3 contains 16 residues. V shed 2 bases, J shed 2 bases, and the junction held 4 bases outside the gene matches. CDR1 and CDR2 (germline): SGHRS, YFSETQ. The whole variable domain, remainder taken from reference TRBV5-1 and TRBJ2-2, is KAGVTQTPRYLIKTRGQQVTLSCSPISGHRSVSWYQQTPGQGLQFLFEYFSETQRNKGNFPGRFSGRQFSNSRSEMNVSTLELGDSALYLCASSLPGLANTGELFFGEGSRLTVL.

This clonotype has a handful of counts. The chain couples TRBV4-1 to TRBJ2-1; no clear D. In germline, CDR1 is MGHRA, CDR2 YSYEKL. CDR3 length equals 13 residues. V lost 0 bases and J 15 bases, leaving 15 bases between the germline ends. The DNA for the CDR3 is TGCGCCAGCAGCCAAGATCGGGTTACCCCGGCGTTCTTC. Translated, it gives CASSQDRVTPAFF.